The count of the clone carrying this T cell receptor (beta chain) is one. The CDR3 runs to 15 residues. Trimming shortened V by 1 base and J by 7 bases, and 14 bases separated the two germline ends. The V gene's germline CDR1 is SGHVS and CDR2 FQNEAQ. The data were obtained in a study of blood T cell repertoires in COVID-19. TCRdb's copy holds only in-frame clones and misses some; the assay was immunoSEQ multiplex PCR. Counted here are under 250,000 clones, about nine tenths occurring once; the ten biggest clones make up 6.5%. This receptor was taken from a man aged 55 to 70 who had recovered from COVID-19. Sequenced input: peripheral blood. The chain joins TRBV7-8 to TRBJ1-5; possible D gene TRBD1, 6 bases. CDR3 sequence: CASSLVTGKGQPQHF. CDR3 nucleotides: TGTGCCAGCAGCTTAGTAACAGGGAAGGGACAGCCCCAGCATTTT.